One and the same sample provided the 8 T cell receptor beta chains below, sequenced in a study of T cell repertoires in cytomegalovirus infection. MiXCR was run by TCRdb on the reads, yielding one entry per CDR3 protein. The sample contains 560,000 or so distinct CDR3 sequences, about 15% of which appear only once. Material: CD8+ T cells from PBMCs. These receptors all stem from a human donor in good health (CMV status not recorded). Some clones in this sample may be carry-over from other donors' samples.

The sample holds many counts of this clonotype. The chain uses TRBV4-2 and TRBJ2-1, with 10 bases matching TRBD2. Germline V gene sequence: CDR1 LGHNA, CDR2 YNFKEQ. The V gene end was trimmed by 5 bases and the J gene end by 4 bases; junction bases not matched to a gene: 8. This CDR3 is 16 amino acids long. The CDR3 here is CASSYPGLAQYNEQFF. CDR3 coding DNA: TGTGCCAGCAGCTATCCGGGACTAGCGCAATACAATGAGCAGTTCTTC.

This clonotype was observed a few times. The rearrangement uses TRBV11-2 and TRBJ2-1; D gene uncertain. Between the trimmed V and J ends, which lost 2 bases and 5 bases, there was a span of 7 bases. This CDR3 contains 13 residues. CDR1 SGHAT and CDR2 FQNNGV come from the germline V gene. CDR3 amino acids: CASSLYLDNEQFF. The CDR3 DNA reads TGTGCCAGCAGCTTATACCTGGACAATGAGCAGTTCTTC.

The chain combines TRBV27 with TRBJ2-2, with D perhaps matching TRBD2 (5 bases). The germline gives CDR1 MNHEY, CDR2 SMNVEV (reference sequence). Trimming pared 0 bases from V and 4 bases from J, leaving 21 bases between. CDR3 length: 19 residues. CDR3 in DNA: TGTGCCAGCAGTTTATCGGCCCGGGGAGCGGAAGGACCCACCGGGGAGCTGTTTTTT. Its protein product is CASSLSARGAEGPTGELFF.

This clonotype showed up many times. CDR3 in amino acids: CASTWSYNEQFF. The DNA for the CDR3 is TGTGCCAGCACATGGAGCTACAATGAGCAGTTCTTC. V usage is TRBV7-9 and J usage is TRBJ2-1, with unresolved D. There are 12 residues in the CDR3. V shed 7 bases and J shed 3 bases, with 7 bases lying between them. The V gene's germline CDR1 is SEHNR and CDR2 FQNEAQ (reference sequence).

With respect to this clonotype: As the CDR3 is not closed by the conserved phenylalanine or tryptophan, this likely results from a read error. The rearrangement uses TRBV7-2 and TRBJ2-7, with no clear D. Germline lookup yields CDR1 SGHTA and CDR2 FQGNSA. This CDR3 is 14 amino acids long. Trimming took 2 bases from V and 4 from J, leaving 12 bases between them. The CDR3: CASSLSYSTYEQYL. DNA of the CDR3: TGTGCCAGCAGCTTATCGTACAGCACTTACGAGCAGTACTTA.

This clonotype appeared many times. This chain connects TRBV27 to TRBJ2-1; 9 nucleotides match TRBD1. V shed 4 bases and J 7 bases; nucleotides not matched to a gene: 5. Germline CDR1 MNHEY, CDR2 SMNVEV (reference sequence). The CDR3 spans 14 residues. Written as DNA, the CDR3 is TGTGCCAGCAGTTCTACGGACAGGGGTAATGAGCAGTTCTTC. This encodes CASSSTDRGNEQFF.

At least ten counts were recorded for this clonotype. This chain connects TRBV28 to TRBJ1-5; TRBD1 aligns across 10 bases. The V gene's germline CDR1 is MDHEN and CDR2 SYDVKM. The CDR3 totals 15 residues. Trimming removed 5 bases from V and 7 bases from J; junction bases left unmatched: 8. The DNA for the CDR3 is TGTGCCAGCAGTACGTGGACAGGGGGTAGGCAGCCCCAGCATTTT. Translation gives CASSTWTGGRQPQHF.

This clonotype has more than one count but fewer than ten. The chain carries TRBV5-4 and TRBJ1-2; TRBD1 matches at 9 bases. V lost 4 bases and J lost 5; bases outside the gene matches: 15. CDR1 is SGHNT and CDR2 is YYREEE in the germline V gene (reference sequence). CDR3 length equals 17 residues. The CDR3 bases are TGTGCCAGCAGCAAATGGACAGGGGCGGTCCGGTCATATGGCTACACCTTC. Protein sequence: CASSKWTGAVRSYGYTF.